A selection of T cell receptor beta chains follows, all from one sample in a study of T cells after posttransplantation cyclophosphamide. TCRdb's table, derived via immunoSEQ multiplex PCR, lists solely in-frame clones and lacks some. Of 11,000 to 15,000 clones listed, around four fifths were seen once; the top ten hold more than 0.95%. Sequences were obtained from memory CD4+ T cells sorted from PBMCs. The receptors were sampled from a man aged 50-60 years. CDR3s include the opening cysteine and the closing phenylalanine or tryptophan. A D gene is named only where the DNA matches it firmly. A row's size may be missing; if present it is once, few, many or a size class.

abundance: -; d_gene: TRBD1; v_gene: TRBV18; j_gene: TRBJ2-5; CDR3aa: CASSPRGQGVETQYF; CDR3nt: TGTGCCAGCTCACCAAGGGGACAGGGCGTAGAGACCCAGTACTTC
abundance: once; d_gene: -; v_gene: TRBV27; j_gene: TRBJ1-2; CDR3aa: CASSLTTGLGYTF; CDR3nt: TGTGCCAGCAGTCTGACCACAGGGCTCGGCTACACCTTC
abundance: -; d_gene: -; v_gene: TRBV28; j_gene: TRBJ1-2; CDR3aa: CASSLVQGLDGYTF; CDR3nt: TGTGCCAGCAGTTTAGTCCAGGGGTTGGATGGCTACACCTTC
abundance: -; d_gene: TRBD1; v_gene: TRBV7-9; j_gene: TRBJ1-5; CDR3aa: CASSPGTGHQPQHF; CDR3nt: TGTGCCAGCAGCCCGGGGACAGGACATCAGCCCCAGCATTTT
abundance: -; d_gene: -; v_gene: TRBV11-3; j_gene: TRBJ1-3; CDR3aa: CASSQGQSGNTIYF; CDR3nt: TGTGCCAGCAGCCAGGGACAATCTGGAAACACCATATATTTT
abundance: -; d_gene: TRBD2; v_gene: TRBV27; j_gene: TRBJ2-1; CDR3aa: CASSPLAGRSYNEQFF; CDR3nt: TGTGCCAGCAGTCCACTAGCGGGGCGCTCCTACAATGAGCAGTTCTTC
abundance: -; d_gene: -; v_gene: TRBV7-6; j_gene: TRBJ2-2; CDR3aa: CASSQAAGGELFF; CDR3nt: TGTGCCAGCAGCCAGGCCGCGGGGGGGGAGCTGTTTTTT
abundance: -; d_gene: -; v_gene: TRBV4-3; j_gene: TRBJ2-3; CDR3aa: CASSLGMAGATDTQYF; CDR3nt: TGCGCCAGCAGCCTAGGTATGGCAGGCGCCACAGATACGCAGTATTTT
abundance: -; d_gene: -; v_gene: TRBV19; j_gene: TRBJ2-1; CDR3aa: CASSPYYYNEQFF; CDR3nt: TGTGCCAGTAGTCCATACTACTACAATGAGCAGTTCTTC
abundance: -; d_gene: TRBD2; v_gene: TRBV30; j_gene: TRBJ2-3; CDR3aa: CAWSRAGGDTDTQYF; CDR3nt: TGTGCCTGGAGTAGGGCGGGGGGCGACACAGATACGCAGTATTTT
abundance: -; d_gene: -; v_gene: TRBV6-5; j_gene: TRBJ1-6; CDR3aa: CASRLRTDNSPLHF; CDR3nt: TGTGCCAGCAGATTGAGGACAGACAATTCACCCCTCCACTTT
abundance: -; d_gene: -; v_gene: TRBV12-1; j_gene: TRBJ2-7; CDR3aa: CASSFGRETHEQYF; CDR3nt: TGTGCCAGCAGCTTTGGGCGGGAGACCCACGAGCAGTACTTC
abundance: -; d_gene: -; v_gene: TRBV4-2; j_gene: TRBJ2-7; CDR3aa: CASSQARASGDYEQYF; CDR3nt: TGTGCCAGCAGCCAAGCCCGGGCCTCAGGGGACTACGAGCAGTACTTC
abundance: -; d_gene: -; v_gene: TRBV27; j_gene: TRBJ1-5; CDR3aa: CASSKHFPSCLF; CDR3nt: TGTGCCAGCAGTAAACATTTCCCCTCGTGTCTTTTT
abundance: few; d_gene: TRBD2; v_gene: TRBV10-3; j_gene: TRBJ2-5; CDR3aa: CAIRNGTTQETQYF; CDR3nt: TGTGCCATCAGGAACGGGACTACCCAAGAGACCCAGTACTTC
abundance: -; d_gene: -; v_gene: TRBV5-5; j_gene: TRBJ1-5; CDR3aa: CASSLEAGWPQHF; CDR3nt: TGTGCCAGCAGCTTGGAGGCGGGGTGGCCCCAGCATTTT
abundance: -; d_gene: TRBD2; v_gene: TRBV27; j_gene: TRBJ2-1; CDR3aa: CASSYGTSGRASLNGQFF; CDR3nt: TGTGCCAGCAGTTACGGGACTAGCGGGAGGGCCTCCCTCAATGGGCAGTTCTTC
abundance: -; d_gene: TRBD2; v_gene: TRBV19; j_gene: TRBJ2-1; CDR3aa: CASRNLAGGDEQFF; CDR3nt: TGTGCCAGTAGGAATCTAGCGGGAGGTGATGAGCAGTTCTTC
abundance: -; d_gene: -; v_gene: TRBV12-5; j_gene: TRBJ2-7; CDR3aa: CASVLTYEQYF; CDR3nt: TGTGCTAGTGTCCTAACCTACGAGCAGTACTTC
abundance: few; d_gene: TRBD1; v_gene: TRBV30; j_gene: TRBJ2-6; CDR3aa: CAWSGNRDRVFSGANVLTF; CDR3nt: TGTGCCTGGAGTGGAAACCGGGACAGGGTATTCTCTGGGGCCAACGTCCTGACTTTC
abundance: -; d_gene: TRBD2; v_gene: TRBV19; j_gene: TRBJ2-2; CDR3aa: CASLTSGRTGELFF; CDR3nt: TGTGCCAGTTTAACTAGCGGGAGGACCGGGGAGCTGTTTTTT
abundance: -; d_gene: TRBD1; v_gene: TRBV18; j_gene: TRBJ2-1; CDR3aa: CASSLSGQGAYEQFF; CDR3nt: TGTGCCAGCTCACTATCGGGACAGGGGGCCTATGAGCAGTTCTTC
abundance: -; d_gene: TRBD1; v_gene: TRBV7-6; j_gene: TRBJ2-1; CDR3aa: CASSPKIRTGGYEQFF; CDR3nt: TGTGCCAGCAGCCCTAAAATCAGGACAGGGGGATATGAGCAGTTCTTC
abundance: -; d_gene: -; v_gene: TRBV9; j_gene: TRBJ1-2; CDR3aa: CASTSETTPYGYTF; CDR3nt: TGTGCCAGCACCTCCGAAACTACCCCCTATGGCTACACCTTC
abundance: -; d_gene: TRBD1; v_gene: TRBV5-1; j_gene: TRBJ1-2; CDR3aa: CASSLADRGFNYGYTF; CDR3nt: TGCGCCAGCAGCTTGGCGGACAGGGGATTTAACTATGGCTACACCTTC
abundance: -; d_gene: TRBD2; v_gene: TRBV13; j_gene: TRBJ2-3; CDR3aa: CASSSRGLAGNTDTQYF; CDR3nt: TGTGCCAGCAGCTCCCGGGGACTAGCTGGGAACACAGATACGCAGTATTTT
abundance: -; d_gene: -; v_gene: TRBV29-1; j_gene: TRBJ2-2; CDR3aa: CSGTGLIGFGGELFF; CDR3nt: TGCAGCGGTACCGGACTAATCGGGTTCGGCGGGGAGCTGTTTTTT
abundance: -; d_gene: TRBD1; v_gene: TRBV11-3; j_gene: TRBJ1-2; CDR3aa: CASSTQGGQGNYGYTF; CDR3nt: TGTGCCAGCAGCACGCAGGGGGGACAGGGAAACTATGGCTACACCTTC
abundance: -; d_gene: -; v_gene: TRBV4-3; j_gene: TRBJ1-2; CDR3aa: CASSQVPPSDGYTF; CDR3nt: TGCGCCAGCAGCCAAGTCCCCCCCTCGGATGGCTACACCTTC
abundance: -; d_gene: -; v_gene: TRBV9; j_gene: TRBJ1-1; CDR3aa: CASSVGPGDTEAFF; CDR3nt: TGTGCCAGCAGCGTAGGGCCGGGGGACACTGAAGCTTTCTTT
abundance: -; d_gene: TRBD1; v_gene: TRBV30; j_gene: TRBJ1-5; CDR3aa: CAWDRGELNQPQHF; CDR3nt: TGTGCCTGGGACAGGGGTGAACTTAATCAGCCCCAGCATTTT
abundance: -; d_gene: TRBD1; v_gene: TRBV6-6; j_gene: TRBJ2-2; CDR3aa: CASSFWTGGGGELFF; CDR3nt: TGTGCCAGCAGTTTTTGGACAGGGGGTGGCGGGGAGCTGTTTTTT
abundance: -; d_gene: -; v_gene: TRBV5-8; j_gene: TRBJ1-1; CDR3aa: CASSLGVRGTEAFF; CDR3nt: TGTGCCAGCAGCTTGGGGGTTAGAGGCACTGAAGCTTTCTTT
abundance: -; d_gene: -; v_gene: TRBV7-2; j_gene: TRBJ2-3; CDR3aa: CASSPPRKTDTQYF; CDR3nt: TGTGCCAGCAGCCCCCCCCGTAAAACAGATACGCAGTATTTT
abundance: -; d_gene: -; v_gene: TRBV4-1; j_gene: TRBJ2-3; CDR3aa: CASSLRDWETDTQYF; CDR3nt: TGCGCCAGCAGCCTCCGGGACTGGGAAACAGATACGCAGTATTTT
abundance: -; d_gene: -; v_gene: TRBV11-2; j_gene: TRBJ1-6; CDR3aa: CASSWAGTKNSPLHF; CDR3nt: TGTGCCAGCAGCTGGGCCGGGACTAAAAATTCACCCCTCCACTTT
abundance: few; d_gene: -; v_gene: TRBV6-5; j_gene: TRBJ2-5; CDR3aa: CATLIQGLQETQYF; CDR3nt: TGTGCCACCCTAATTCAGGGCCTCCAAGAGACCCAGTACTTC
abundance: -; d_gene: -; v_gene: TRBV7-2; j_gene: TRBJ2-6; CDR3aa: CASSLRVAGANVLTF; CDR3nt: TGTGCCAGCAGCTTGAGGGTTGCTGGGGCCAACGTCCTGACTTTC
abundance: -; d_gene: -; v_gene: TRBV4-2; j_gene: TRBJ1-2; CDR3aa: CASSGIFGGRITGYTF; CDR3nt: TGTGCCAGCAGCGGGATATTCGGGGGGCGAATCACTGGCTACACCTTC
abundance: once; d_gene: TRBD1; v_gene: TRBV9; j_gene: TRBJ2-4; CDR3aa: CASSGNRGAKNIQYF; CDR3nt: TGTGCCAGCAGCGGAAACAGGGGGGCCAAAAACATTCAGTACTTC
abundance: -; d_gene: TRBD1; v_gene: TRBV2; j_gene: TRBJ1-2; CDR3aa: CASSSDRGFNYGYTF; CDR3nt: TGTGCCAGCAGTTCAGACAGGGGGTTCAACTATGGCTACACCTTC
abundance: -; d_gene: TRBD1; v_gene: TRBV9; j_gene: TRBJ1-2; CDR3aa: CASSWGQGDGYTF; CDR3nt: TGTGCCAGCAGCTGGGGCCAGGGGGATGGCTACACCTTC
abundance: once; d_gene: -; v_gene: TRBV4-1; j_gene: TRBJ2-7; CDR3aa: CASSQQAGLPTYEQYF; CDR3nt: TGCGCCAGCAGCCAACAAGCCGGACTACCAACCTACGAGCAGTACTTC
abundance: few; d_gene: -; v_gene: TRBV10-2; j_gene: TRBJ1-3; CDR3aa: CASSDRDTIYF; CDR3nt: TGCGCCAGCAGTGATCGGGACACCATATATTTT
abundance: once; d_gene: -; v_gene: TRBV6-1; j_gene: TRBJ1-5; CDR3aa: CASSELGGGNQPQHF; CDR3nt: TGTGCCAGCAGTGAATTGGGGGGTGGCAATCAGCCCCAGCATTTT
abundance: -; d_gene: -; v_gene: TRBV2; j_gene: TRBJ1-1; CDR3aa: CASIMNTEAFF; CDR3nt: TGTGCCAGCATCATGAACACTGAAGCTTTCTTT
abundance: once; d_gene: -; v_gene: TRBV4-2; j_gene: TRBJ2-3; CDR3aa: CASSQAGSADTQYF; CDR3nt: TGTGCCAGCAGCCAAGCCGGGAGCGCAGATACGCAGTATTTT
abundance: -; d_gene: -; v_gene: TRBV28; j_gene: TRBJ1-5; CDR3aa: CASSGLQSSNQPQHF; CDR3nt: TGTGCCAGCAGTGGACTACAGTCCAGCAATCAGCCCCAGCATTTT
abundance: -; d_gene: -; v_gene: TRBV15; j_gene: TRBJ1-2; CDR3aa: CATSRSYSLGDSGYTF; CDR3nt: TGTGCCACCAGCAGATCCTACTCCCTCGGGGACTCTGGCTACACCTTC
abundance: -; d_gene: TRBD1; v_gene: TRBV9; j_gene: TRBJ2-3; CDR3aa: CASSVGDRDRGTDTQYF; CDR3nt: TGTGCCAGCAGCGTAGGGGATCGGGACAGGGGGACAGATACGCAGTATTTT